Listed below are T cell receptor beta chains from one sample, sequenced in a study of blood T cell repertoires in COVID-19. TCRdb's table, derived via immunoSEQ multiplex PCR, lists solely in-frame clones and lacks some. The sample lists about 120,000 clones; around nine tenths were seen once. Sequencing was done on a sample of peripheral blood. Source of these receptors: a woman between 45 and 60 years old with acute or convalescent COVID-19. The CDR3 runs from the conserved cysteine through the conserved F or W. Fields, in order: CDR3 protein, V gene, clone size. Expanded clones are given a class, and other clones once, few, many or no size at all.

cdr3_aa: CASSPRTGPNYGYTF; v_call: TRBV7-8; clone_size: once
cdr3_aa: CASRKGDRVNYGYTF; v_call: TRBV5-1; clone_size: .
cdr3_aa: CASRSSGDTQYF; v_call: TRBV6-6; clone_size: few
cdr3_aa: CASSFTDMGTEAFF; v_call: TRBV5-4; clone_size: .
cdr3_aa: CASSLIRDREGTQYF; v_call: TRBV28; clone_size: .
cdr3_aa: CASSLQGGTEAFF; v_call: TRBV12-3/TRBV12-4; clone_size: .
cdr3_aa: CASSLRGGFYEQYF; v_call: TRBV19; clone_size: .
cdr3_aa: CASSPGGLNLDLHF; v_call: TRBV6-5; clone_size: .
cdr3_aa: CASSPDGGNTEAFF; v_call: TRBV18; clone_size: .
cdr3_aa: CASSLWQGNEQYF; v_call: TRBV7-2; clone_size: .
cdr3_aa: CASSPDRIYGYTF; v_call: TRBV5-6; clone_size: .
cdr3_aa: CASRGTGGSSIGETQYF; v_call: TRBV5-1; clone_size: .
cdr3_aa: CSVFPPRHQETQYF; v_call: TRBV29-1; clone_size: .
cdr3_aa: CSVASGDRDLEQPQHF; v_call: TRBV29-1; clone_size: many
cdr3_aa: CASSQVAGGLYNEQFF; v_call: TRBV4-3; clone_size: once
cdr3_aa: CASSLQSPAAFF; v_call: TRBV19; clone_size: .
cdr3_aa: CASSPSSGAFTYNEQFF; v_call: TRBV7-2; clone_size: .
cdr3_aa: CASSIQGTAGNTIYF; v_call: TRBV19; clone_size: .
cdr3_aa: CASSQEYGTSGLYEQFF; v_call: TRBV4-3; clone_size: .
cdr3_aa: CASSLAGGYQETQYF; v_call: TRBV5-5; clone_size: .
cdr3_aa: CAWRPPPVYNEQFF; v_call: TRBV30; clone_size: .
cdr3_aa: CASSEAVLPQETQYF; v_call: TRBV6-6; clone_size: .
cdr3_aa: CATSRFRTGGYNSPLHF; v_call: TRBV15; clone_size: .
cdr3_aa: CAWKGDYNEQFF; v_call: TRBV30; clone_size: .
cdr3_aa: CSVIGQGAHQPQHF; v_call: TRBV29-1; clone_size: .
cdr3_aa: CASRNRVNTEAFF; v_call: TRBV19; clone_size: .
cdr3_aa: CASSPTGGSYNSPLHF; v_call: TRBV7-9; clone_size: once
cdr3_aa: CASSPGGGVGELFF; v_call: TRBV9; clone_size: .
cdr3_aa: CASRAGGNYGYTF; v_call: TRBV6-5; clone_size: .
cdr3_aa: CASSLIDRALGEQYF; v_call: TRBV7-2; clone_size: .
cdr3_aa: CATRDRSATNEKLFF; v_call: TRBV6-5; clone_size: .
cdr3_aa: CSVLPGQGNTNTQYF; v_call: TRBV29-1; clone_size: .
cdr3_aa: CASSIGQNNYGYTF; v_call: TRBV13; clone_size: .
cdr3_aa: CASSQGLAGGNTGELFF; v_call: TRBV7-9; clone_size: .
cdr3_aa: CATATKGTGPPYSYNEQFF; v_call: TRBV10-3; clone_size: .
cdr3_aa: CASSGGLAGEGYEQYF; v_call: TRBV18; clone_size: .
cdr3_aa: CASSMQTTSNEQFF; v_call: TRBV7-9; clone_size: .
cdr3_aa: CASSLTSGGLNEQFF; v_call: TRBV7-8; clone_size: .
cdr3_aa: CASSVGTLQFF; v_call: TRBV9; clone_size: .
cdr3_aa: CASSTQGYGTEAFF; v_call: TRBV7-3; clone_size: .
cdr3_aa: CASSLAEREFTDTQYF; v_call: TRBV5-4; clone_size: .
cdr3_aa: CASSQDPFIDEQFF; v_call: TRBV4-1; clone_size: .
cdr3_aa: CASSYRGEQYF; v_call: TRBV6-5; clone_size: .
cdr3_aa: CASSPITGGSNTGELFF; v_call: TRBV7-8; clone_size: .
cdr3_aa: CASSRWTGGVPNYGYTF; v_call: TRBV5-8; clone_size: few
cdr3_aa: CASSLETGSTSGANVLTF; v_call: TRBV4-3; clone_size: few
cdr3_aa: CASSLLTGGTEAFF; v_call: TRBV7-9; clone_size: .
cdr3_aa: CASSLRPGRYEQYF; v_call: TRBV7-8; clone_size: once
cdr3_aa: CASSPGTGGSYSPLHF; v_call: TRBV5-1; clone_size: few